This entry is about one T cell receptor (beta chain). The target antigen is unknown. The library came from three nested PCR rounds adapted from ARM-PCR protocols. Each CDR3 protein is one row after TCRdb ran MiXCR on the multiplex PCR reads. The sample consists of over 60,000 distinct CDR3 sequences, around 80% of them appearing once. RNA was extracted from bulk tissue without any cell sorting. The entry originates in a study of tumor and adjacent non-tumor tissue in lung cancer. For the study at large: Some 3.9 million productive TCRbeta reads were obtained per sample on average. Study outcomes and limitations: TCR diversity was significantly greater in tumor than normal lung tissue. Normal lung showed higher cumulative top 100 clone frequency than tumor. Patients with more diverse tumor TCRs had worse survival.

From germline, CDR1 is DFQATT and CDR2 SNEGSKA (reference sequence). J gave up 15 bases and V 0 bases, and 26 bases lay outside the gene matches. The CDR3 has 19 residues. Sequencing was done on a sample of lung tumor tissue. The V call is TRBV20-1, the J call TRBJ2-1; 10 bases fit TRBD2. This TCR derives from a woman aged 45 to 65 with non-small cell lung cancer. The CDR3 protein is CSARDWGGAGGKGYNDRFF. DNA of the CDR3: TGCAGTGCTAGAGATTGGGGCGGAGCGGGAGGGAAGGGGTACAATGATCGGTTCTTC.